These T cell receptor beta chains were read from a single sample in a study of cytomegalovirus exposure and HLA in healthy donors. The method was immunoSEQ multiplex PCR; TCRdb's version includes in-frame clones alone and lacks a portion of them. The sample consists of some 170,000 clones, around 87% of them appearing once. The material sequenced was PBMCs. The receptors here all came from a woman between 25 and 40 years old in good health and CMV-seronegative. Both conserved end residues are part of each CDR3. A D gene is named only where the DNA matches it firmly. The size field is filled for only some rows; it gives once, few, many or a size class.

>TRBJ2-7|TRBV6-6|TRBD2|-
TGTGCCAGCAGTTACTCCGGGACTAGCTTTAACGAGCAGTACTTC
CASSYSGTSFNEQYF
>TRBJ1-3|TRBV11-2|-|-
TGTGCCAGCAGCTTAGTAGTGGGAGGCTCTGGAAACACCATATATTTT
CASSLVVGGSGNTIYF
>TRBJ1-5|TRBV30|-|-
TGTGCCTGGAGTGGGCAGGGTAATCAGCCCCAGCATTTT
CAWSGQGNQPQHF
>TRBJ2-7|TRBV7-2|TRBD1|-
TGTGCCAGCAGCCCGGGACAGAGCTCCTACGAGCAGTACTTC
CASSPGQSSYEQYF
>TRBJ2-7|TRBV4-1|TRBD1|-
TGCGCCAGCAGCCAAGATTACGGACAGGTGGTTTACGAGCAGTACTTC
CASSQDYGQVVYEQYF
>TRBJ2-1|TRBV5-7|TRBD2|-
TGTGCCAGCAGCCCACACCCCCGGGGGGGGGTCTCCTACAATGAGCAGTTCTTC
CASSPHPRGGVSYNEQFF
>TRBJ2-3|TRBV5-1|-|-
TGCGCCAGCAGCCTAACTAGAGTCGGCACAGATACGCAGTATTTT
CASSLTRVGTDTQYF
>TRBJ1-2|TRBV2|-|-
TGTGCCAGCAGTGTTGCCAGGGGATCAGTCGGGAACTATGGCTACACCTTC
CASSVARGSVGNYGYTF
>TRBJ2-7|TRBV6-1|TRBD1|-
TGTGCCAGCAGTGAAAGGGGTGGGACAGGGGCCCACGAGCAGTACTTC
CASSERGGTGAHEQYF
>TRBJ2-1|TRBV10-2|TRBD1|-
TGCGCCAGCCTTAAACCGACTAGGGGACGAAGGACAGGGTCCTACAATGAGCAGTTCTTC
CASLKPTRGRRTGSYNEQFF
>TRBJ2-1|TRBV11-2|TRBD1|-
TGTGCCAGCAGCTTAGATCCCGGGACAGGGATCAATGAGCAGTTCTTC
CASSLDPGTGINEQFF
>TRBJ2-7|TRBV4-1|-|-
TGCGCCAGCAGCCAAGAAGAAGCTCGCGAGCAGTACTTC
CASSQEEAREQYF
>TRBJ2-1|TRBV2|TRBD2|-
TGTGCCAGCACTCGGGGGGGCCGGGACAATGAGCAGTTCTTC
CASTRGGRDNEQFF
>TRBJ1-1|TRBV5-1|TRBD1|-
TGCGCCAGCAGCGACCGGACAGGGGAAGCTTTCTTT
CASSDRTGEAFF
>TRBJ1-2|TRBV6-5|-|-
TGTGCCAGCAGCCAGACAGTTAACTATGGCTACACCTTC
CASSQTVNYGYTF
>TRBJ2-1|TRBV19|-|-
TGTGCCAGTAGTATAGTTTCCAGGGGATACAATGAGCAGTTCTTC
CASSIVSRGYNEQFF
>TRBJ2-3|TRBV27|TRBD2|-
TGTGCCAGCAGTAGGAGCCCCGGAGCGGGGGACGAGGGCACAGATACGCAGTATTTT
CASSRSPGAGDEGTDTQYF
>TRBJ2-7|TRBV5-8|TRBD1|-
TGTGCCAGCAACCTACAGGGGTTCGACGACGAGCAGTACTTC
CASNLQGFDDEQYF
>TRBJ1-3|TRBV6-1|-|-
TGTGCCAGCAGTGACACGAGCGACTACTCTGGAAACACCATATATTTT
CASSDTSDYSGNTIYF
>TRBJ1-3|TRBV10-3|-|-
TGTGCCATCAGTGACCCCGCCCCAAGCGACGGATTCTCTGGAAACACCATATATTTT
CAISDPAPSDGFSGNTIYF
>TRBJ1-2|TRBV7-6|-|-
TGTGCCAGCAGCCCAGGGCGTTCGGGAGGGTTAGATGGCTACACCTTC
CASSPGRSGGLDGYTF
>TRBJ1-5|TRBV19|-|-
TGTGCCAGTAGTATCAGGGGACTAGGACAGCCCCAGCATTTT
CASSIRGLGQPQHF
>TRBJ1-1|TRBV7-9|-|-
TGTGCCAGCAGCTTAGATAGGACTGGCCACACTGAAGCTTTCTTT
CASSLDRTGHTEAFF
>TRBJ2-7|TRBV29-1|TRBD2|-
TGCAGCGTAGATTTTGCCGGGGGGACTCCCTACGAGCAGTACTTC
CSVDFAGGTPYEQYF
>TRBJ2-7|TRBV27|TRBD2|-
TGTGCCAGCAGTTTATTAAGCGGGGGTTACGAGCAGTACTTC
CASSLLSGGYEQYF
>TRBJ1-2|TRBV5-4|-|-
TGTGCCAGCAGCTTAGTTGGGGGGGCCTATGGCTACACCTTC
CASSLVGGAYGYTF
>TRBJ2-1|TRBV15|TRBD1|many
TGTGCCACCAGCAGGGGACAGGAGCACAATGAGCAGTTCTTC
CATSRGQEHNEQFF
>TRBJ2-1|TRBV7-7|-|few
TGTGCCAGCAGCCCGCGAGCGGGCAATGAGCAGTTCTTC
CASSPRAGNEQFF
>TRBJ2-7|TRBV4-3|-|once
TGCGCCAGCAGCCAATTCGGGGGGCAATACGAGCAGTACTTC
CASSQFGGQYEQYF
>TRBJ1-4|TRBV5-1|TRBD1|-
TGCGCCAGCAGCCCCGGGGGACAGGCGGTACGAGAAAAACTGTTTTTT
CASSPGGQAVREKLFF
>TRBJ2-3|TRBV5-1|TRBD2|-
TGCGCCAGCAGCTTACTTGGGGGAGGGACAGATACGCAGTATTTT
CASSLLGGGTDTQYF
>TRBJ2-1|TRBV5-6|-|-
TGTGCCAGCAGCTTTTTAACAGACAATGAGCAGTTCTTC
CASSFLTDNEQFF
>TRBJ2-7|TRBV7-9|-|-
TGTGCCAGCAGCTTAGAGTGGGGCGATGTCGAGCAGTACTTC
CASSLEWGDVEQYF
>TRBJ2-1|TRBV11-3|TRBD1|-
TGTGCCAGCAGCCCACGTACAGGGGCGGACAATGAGCAGTTCTTC
CASSPRTGADNEQFF
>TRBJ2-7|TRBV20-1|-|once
TGCAGTGCTAGGGACTTTAGAGAGCAGTACTTC
CSARDFREQYF
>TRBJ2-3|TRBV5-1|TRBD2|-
TGCGCCAGCAGCTTGCGGACGGGGGGAGCCACAGATACGCAGTATTTT
CASSLRTGGATDTQYF
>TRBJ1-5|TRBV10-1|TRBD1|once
TGCGCCAGCAGTGACCCGGCCGGGACAGGGGGCTGGAATCAGCCCCAGCATTTT
CASSDPAGTGGWNQPQHF
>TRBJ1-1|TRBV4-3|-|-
TGCGCCAGCAGCCAAGATTCCGGGGTCATGAACACTGAAGCTTTCTTT
CASSQDSGVMNTEAFF
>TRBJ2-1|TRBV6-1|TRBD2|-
TGTGCCAGCAGTGAAAGCCTAGCGGGGTACTACAATGAGCAGTTCTTC
CASSESLAGYYNEQFF
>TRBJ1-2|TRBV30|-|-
TGTGCCTGGAGTTACGGGAGTTCTCACCAGTCCCTCTATGGCTACACCTTC
CAWSYGSSHQSLYGYTF
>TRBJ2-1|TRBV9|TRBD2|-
TGTGCCAGCAGCGTAGTGGGAGCGGGGTTGGTCAATGAGCAGTTCTTC
CASSVVGAGLVNEQFF
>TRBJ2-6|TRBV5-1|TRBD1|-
TGCGCCAGCAGCTTGGAGCAGGGGGCTGGGGCCAACGTCCTGACTTTC
CASSLEQGAGANVLTF
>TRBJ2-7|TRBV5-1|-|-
TGCGCCAGCAGCCTCCTTTTGAGTGGGGGCGACGAGCAGTACTTC
CASSLLLSGGDEQYF
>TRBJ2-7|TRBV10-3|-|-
TGTGCCATCAGTGAGTCGAAAACAGGGTCCTACGAGCAGTACTTC
CAISESKTGSYEQYF
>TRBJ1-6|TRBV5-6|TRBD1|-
TGTGCCAGCAGCTCCTTACCCGGGACAGAGCGAAATTCACCCCTCCACTTT
CASSSLPGTERNSPLHF
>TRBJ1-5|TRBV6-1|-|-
TGTGCCAGCAGTGAAGGGGCTTGGAACAGTGACCTTTCTGATAGCAATCAGCCCCAGCATTTT
CASSEGAWNSDLSDSNQPQHF
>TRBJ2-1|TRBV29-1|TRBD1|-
TGCAGCGTTGAAGACCCTACAGGGGTCAATGAGCAGTTCTTC
CSVEDPTGVNEQFF
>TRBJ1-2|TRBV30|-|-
TGTGCCTGGAGTGTTAGAGACTATGGCTACACCTTC
CAWSVRDYGYTF
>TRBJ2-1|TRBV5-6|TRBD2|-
TGTGCCAGCAGCACGACTAGCGGAAATGAGCAGTTCTTC
CASSTTSGNEQFF
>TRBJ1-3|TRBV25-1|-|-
TGTGCCAGCAGACAGAGCTCTGGAAACACCATATATTTT
CASRQSSGNTIYF
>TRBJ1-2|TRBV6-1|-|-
TGTGCCAGCAATGACGTCAGGGGCTATGGCTACACCTTC
CASNDVRGYGYTF
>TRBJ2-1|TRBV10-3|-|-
TGTGCCATCAGAGAGCAGGGTGAGCAGTTCTTC
CAIREQGEQFF
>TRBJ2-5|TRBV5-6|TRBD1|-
TGTGCCAGCAGCTTCTCCGGGACAGGGGTAAGGAAGACCCAGTACTTC
CASSFSGTGVRKTQYF
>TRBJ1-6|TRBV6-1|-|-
TGTGCCAGCAAGCGGGACACTTTCAATTCACCCCTCCACTTT
CASKRDTFNSPLHF
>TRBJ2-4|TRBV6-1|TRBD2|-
TGTGCCAGCAGCGGACTAGCGGGGGGTAAAAACATTCAGTACTTC
CASSGLAGGKNIQYF
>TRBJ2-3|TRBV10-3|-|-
TGTGCCATCAGTGCTGGGGCGCAAAAAACAGATACGCAGTATTTT
CAISAGAQKTDTQYF
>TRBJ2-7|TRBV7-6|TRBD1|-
TGTGCCAGCAGCTTAGTTGTTTTCGGACAGGTTGGTCACGAGCAGTACTTC
CASSLVVFGQVGHEQYF
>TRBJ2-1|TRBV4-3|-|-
TGCGCCAGCAGCCAAGTAGGGGGGGGCTACGACAATGAGCAGTTCTTC
CASSQVGGGYDNEQFF
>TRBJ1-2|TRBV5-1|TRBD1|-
TGCGCCAGCAGCCGGGGACAGGGGGATGGCTACACCTTC
CASSRGQGDGYTF